This TCR beta chain was found in a study of T cells after yellow fever vaccination. The study's findings and limits: Shared CD4/CD8 clonotypes were a small share, likely from convergent recombination. Boosting was followed by the reappearance of most primary-vaccination clones (roughly 96% CD4, about 89% CD8).

This clonotype was seen many times. No antigen is known for it. CDR1 KGHSH and CDR2 LQKENI come from the germline V gene. Trimming shortened V by 0 bases and J by 8 bases, and 10 bases separated the two germline ends. The CDR3 runs 14 residues. TCRdb reprocessed the 5' RACE reads via MiXCR and lists one record per CDR3 protein. The data contain about 320,000 distinct CDR3 sequences, approximately 4% of them singletons. Material: PBMCs, obtained 15 days after the yellow fever booster vaccination. The chain couples TRBV18 to TRBJ1-4; D may be TRBD1 (5 bases). This TCR was sampled from a man aged 18 to 30 who received the YFV17D yellow fever vaccine. The CDR3 bases are TGTGCCAGCTCACCACCGTGGGGGGGAGAAAAACTGTTTTTT. Its translation: CASSPPWGGEKLFF.